This T cell receptor beta chain was observed in a study of blood T cells in healthy people across ages. It was with a sample-barcoded 5' primer and a J-beta primer mix that a second PCR of about 6 to 11 cycles was run. MiXCR, run by TCRdb on the 5' RACE reads, gives a single entry per CDR3 protein. The sample holds about 1,600,000 distinct CDR3 sequences, 42% seen once. Trimming cost V 8 bases and J 2 bases; bases outside gene matches: 2. The CDR3 is 14 amino acids. CDR1 is LNHNV, CDR2 YYDKDF, per germline (reference sequence). The TCR was taken from a woman between 18 and 29 years old in good health. The source material was blood. This chain links TRBV15 with TRBJ2-3; 12 bases match TRBD2. The CDR3 coding sequence is TGTGCCACCCGACTAGCGGGGGCCACAGATACGCAGTATTTT. Protein: CATRLAGATDTQYF.